These 4 T cell receptor beta chains came from one sample sequenced in a study of cytotoxic CD8 clonotypes in ibrutinib-treated CLL. TCRdb's table, derived via immunoSEQ multiplex PCR, lists solely in-frame clones and lacks some. The sample consists of roughly 180,000 clones, around 70% of them appearing once. Specimen: PBMCs, collected after 24 months of ibrutinib treatment. These receptors all stem from a human donor with chronic lymphocytic leukemia.

This sequence joins TRBV7-6 and TRBJ1-4; no reliable D call. In germline, CDR1 is SGHVS, CDR2 FNYEAQ. Trimming pared 4 bases from V and 8 bases from J, leaving 14 bases between. The CDR3 runs 14 residues. CDR3 sequence: CASSSRPGGEKLFF. In nucleotides, the CDR3 is TGTGCCAGCAGCTCCCGACCCGGCGGGGAAAAACTGTTTTTT.

The chain links TRBV6-6 to TRBJ1-4; a weak D match, TRBD1 (5 bases). Germline V gives CDR1 MNHNY, CDR2 SVGAGI (reference sequence). The CDR3 runs 13 residues. The germline V and J ends were trimmed by 4 bases and 7 bases, with 10 bases remaining between them. The CDR3 loop is CASSSPGTEKLFF. The CDR3 DNA follows: TGTGCCAGCAGTTCACCAGGGACTGAAAAACTGTTTTTT.

V usage is TRBV7-2 and J usage is TRBJ1-2; D might be TRBD1 (6 bases). The CDR3 totals 15 residues. V was trimmed by 5 bases and J by 7 bases, leaving 20 bases between them. Germline lookup yields CDR1 SGHTA and CDR2 FQGNSA. The CDR3 protein is CASSPTLDRRGGYTF. The DNA for the CDR3 is TGTGCCAGCAGCCCCACCCTCGACAGGAGGGGTGGCTACACCTTC. Using reference TRBV7-2 and TRBJ1-2 for the parts outside the CDR3, the full variable domain is GAGVSQSPSNKVTEKGKDVELRCDPISGHTALYWYRQSLGQGLEFLIYFQGNSAPDKSGLPSDRFSAERTGGSVSTLTIQRTQQEDSAVYLCASSPTLDRRGGYTFGSGTRLTVV.

The V and J genes are TRBV19 and TRBJ1-5, with a possible D match to TRBD1 (6 bases). Germline V lookup: CDR1 LNHDA, CDR2 SQIVND (reference sequence). The CDR3 has 15 residues. V was cut by 5 bases and J by 2 bases, with 13 bases left in between. The CDR3 protein is CASSPPGQGNQPQHF. The CDR3 DNA is TGTGCCAGTAGTCCTCCGGGACAAGGCAATCAGCCCCAGCATTTT.